Listed below are T cell receptor beta chains from one sample, sequenced in a study of cytotoxic CD8 clonotypes in ibrutinib-treated CLL. Only in-frame clones appear in the TCRdb table, and some are missing; sequencing was by immunoSEQ multiplex PCR. Of about 39,000 clones listed, 65% to 70% are singletons. Sequencing was performed on PBMCs, taken at disease progression, from a patient treated with ibrutinib. These TCRs come from a human donor with chronic lymphocytic leukemia. CDR3s include the opening cysteine and the closing phenylalanine or tryptophan. D genes are given only for firm matches. Size values are once, few and many counts, or a class for expanded clones, and some rows have none.

d_call	v_call	j_call	cdr3_length	clone_size	cdr3_nt	cdr3_aa
-	TRBV9	TRBJ2-5	12	-	TGTGCCAGCGGAATCAGGGACGAGACCCAGTACTTC	CASGIRDETQYF
-	TRBV27	TRBJ2-7	14	-	TGTGCCAGCAGTTTAAAGGGGGGGTTCTACGAGCAGTACTTC	CASSLKGGFYEQYF
-	TRBV7-6	TRBJ2-5	13	-	TGTGCCAGCAGCAGTCCTTGGCGAGAGACCCAGTACTTC	CASSSPWRETQYF
-	TRBV19	TRBJ1-1	14	-	TGTGCCAGTAGTACTACAGACTCAATCACTGAAGCTTTCTTT	CASSTTDSITEAFF
TRBD2	TRBV11-3	TRBJ2-1	18	-	TGTGCCAGCAGCCAAAGGACTAGCGGGGCTAGCTCCTACAATGAGCAGTTCTTC	CASSQRTSGASSYNEQFF
-	TRBV7-2	TRBJ1-5	15	-	TGTGCCAGCAGCTCCTCCTCGGACACCTATCAGCCCCAGCATTTT	CASSSSSDTYQPQHF
-	TRBV19	TRBJ2-1	16	-	TGTGCCAGTTCCCCTCTCGGGGGCATTTCGGACAATGAGCAGTTCTTC	CASSPLGGISDNEQFF
TRBD1	TRBV4-2	TRBJ1-2	14	-	TGTGCCAGTCAGCCAGGACAGGGGTCCTATGGCTACACCTTC	CASQPGQGSYGYTF
TRBD1	TRBV6-4	TRBJ2-2	14	medium-sized	TGTGCCAGCCAACAGGGGGTTGGCACCGGGGAGCTGTTTTTT	CASQQGVGTGELFF
-	TRBV6-1	TRBJ2-7	14	-	TGTGCCAGCAGTGACACAGGGAGCTCCTACGAGCAGTACTTC	CASSDTGSSYEQYF
-	TRBV11-3	TRBJ2-7	12	-	TGTGCCAGCAGCGCGGAAATGGGGGAGCAGTACTTC	CASSAEMGEQYF
TRBD1	TRBV19	TRBJ1-5	15	few	TGTGCCAGTTTACAGGACAGGGCGAGCAATCAGCCCCAGCATTTT	CASLQDRASNQPQHF
TRBD2	TRBV6-6	TRBJ2-1	15	once	TGTGCCAGCAGGGAGCGGGAGCGGTATTACAATGAGCAGTTCTTC	CASRERERYYNEQFF
TRBD1	TRBV19	TRBJ1-1	18	-	TGTGCCAGTAAATGGAGGGGGACAGGGGGCAGTCGGAACACTGAAGCTTTCTTT	CASKWRGTGGSRNTEAFF
TRBD2	TRBV7-3	TRBJ2-2	19	-	TGTGCCAGCAGCACGAATGATCTAGCGGGAGGGCCGCACGCCGGGGAGCTGTTTTTT	CASSTNDLAGGPHAGELFF
TRBD1	TRBV29-1	TRBJ2-7	14	few	TGCAGCGTTGGCGGACAGGCCAGCTTCTACGAGCAGTACTTC	CSVGGQASFYEQYF
TRBD2	TRBV6-1	TRBJ2-7	14	-	TGTGCCAGCAAGCTATCTAGCGGGAGGGACGAGCAGTACTTC	CASKLSSGRDEQYF
-	TRBV11-3	TRBJ2-7	17	-	TGTGCCAGCAGCTCAACCGGGACGCAAAAAGGCCTCCACGAGCAGTACTTC	CASSSTGTQKGLHEQYF
TRBD2	TRBV5-1	TRBJ2-7	15	-	TGCGCCAGCAGCTTGAAGCTAGCGGGGAGCTACGAGCAGTACTTC	CASSLKLAGSYEQYF
-	TRBV7-9	TRBJ1-1	12	-	TGTGCCAGCAGCTTAGGGACAAGTGAAGCTTTCTTT	CASSLGTSEAFF
-	TRBV4-2	TRBJ2-5	15	-	TGTGCCAGCAGCCAAGTAGACAGGTCGGAAGAGACCCAGTACTTC	CASSQVDRSEETQYF
TRBD2	TRBV4-1	TRBJ2-1	15	-	TGCGCCAGCAGCCAAGCTAGCGGGCCCTTCAATGAGCAGTTCTTC	CASSQASGPFNEQFF
-	TRBV30	TRBJ2-5	16	few	TGTGCCTGGAGCGAAAGGGGGCGGGAAGGGCGAGAGACCCAGTACTTC	CAWSERGREGRETQYF
-	TRBV15	TRBJ1-3	13	-	TGTGCCACCAGCCGCGATAGGAGAAACACCATATATTTT	CATSRDRRNTIYF